The rows below give T cell receptor beta chains drawn from one sample of a study of shared clonotypes between healthy human individuals. Data came from immunoSEQ multiplex PCR; TCRdb stores just in-frame clones and leaves some out. The sample includes about 2.4 million clones, over 85% of them seen just once. The sample was naive CD4+ T cells from PBMCs. All receptors derive from a man between 18 and 29 years old in good health. Some clones in this sample may be carry-over from other donors' samples. Each CDR3 is given with its conserved first and last residue. A D gene is named only where the DNA matches it firmly.

J gene: TRBJ2-5
V gene: TRBV18
D gene: .
CDR3 protein: CASSPTREETQYF
CDR3 DNA: TGTGCCAGCTCACCCACCAGGGAAGAGACCCAGTACTTC

J gene: TRBJ1-4
V gene: TRBV5-4
D gene: .
CDR3 protein: CASSPGQREKLFF
CDR3 DNA: TGTGCCAGCAGCCCGGGCCAGCGAGAAAAACTGTTTTTT

J gene: TRBJ2-5
V gene: TRBV7-9
D gene: .
CDR3 protein: CASSRETQYF
CDR3 DNA: TGTGCCAGCAGTCGGGAGACCCAGTACTTC

J gene: TRBJ2-7
V gene: TRBV5-4
D gene: .
CDR3 protein: CASSLGRSNSYEQYF
CDR3 DNA: TGTGCCAGCAGCTTGGGGAGGTCAAATTCCTACGAGCAGTACTTC

J gene: TRBJ2-7
V gene: TRBV30
D gene: TRBD2
CDR3 protein: CAWKKQAGETIEQYF
CDR3 DNA: TGTGCCTGGAAGAAACAAGCGGGAGAAACAATCGAGCAGTACTTC

J gene: TRBJ2-7
V gene: TRBV19
D gene: TRBD1
CDR3 protein: CASSATGTGYEQYF
CDR3 DNA: TGTGCCAGTAGTGCCACCGGGACAGGTTACGAGCAGTACTTC

J gene: TRBJ2-7
V gene: TRBV28
D gene: TRBD2
CDR3 protein: CASSATSGRLGQYF
CDR3 DNA: TGTGCCAGCAGCGCTACTAGCGGGAGACTGGGGCAGTACTTC

J gene: TRBJ1-4
V gene: TRBV28
D gene: TRBD1
CDR3 protein: CASSPRDRGRVF
CDR3 DNA: TGTGCCAGCAGTCCACGGGACAGGGGTCGGGTGTTT

J gene: TRBJ1-3
V gene: TRBV6-1
D gene: .
CDR3 protein: CASSENSYSGNTIYF
CDR3 DNA: TGTGCCAGCAGTGAAAACAGCTACTCTGGAAACACCATATATTTT

J gene: TRBJ2-5
V gene: TRBV27
D gene: TRBD2
CDR3 protein: CASRRAGGETQYF
CDR3 DNA: TGTGCCAGCAGAAGAGCGGGAGGAGAGACCCAGTACTTC

J gene: TRBJ2-7
V gene: TRBV29-1
D gene: .
CDR3 protein: CSVAQDAPGGEQYF
CDR3 DNA: TGCAGCGTTGCACAGGATGCCCCCGGAGGGGAGCAGTACTTC

J gene: TRBJ2-1
V gene: TRBV27
D gene: .
CDR3 protein: CASRPILLTKTSYNEQFF
CDR3 DNA: TGTGCCAGCAGGCCGATCCTTCTAACTAAAACCTCCTACAATGAGCAGTTCTTC

J gene: TRBJ1-5
V gene: TRBV30
D gene: .
CDR3 protein: CAWTPGGVGNQPQHF
CDR3 DNA: TGTGCCTGGACCCCCGGGGGGGTCGGCAATCAGCCCCAGCATTTT

J gene: TRBJ2-5
V gene: TRBV12-5
D gene: .
CDR3 protein: CASGPAGETQYF
CDR3 DNA: TGTGCTAGTGGACCGGCCGGAGAGACCCAGTACTTC

J gene: TRBJ2-7
V gene: TRBV5-1
D gene: TRBD2
CDR3 protein: CASSPGLAGVYEQYF
CDR3 DNA: TGCGCCAGCAGCCCGGGACTAGCGGGGGTCTACGAGCAGTACTTC

J gene: TRBJ1-1
V gene: TRBV7-9
D gene: .
CDR3 protein: CASSFHRGGTTEAFF
CDR3 DNA: TGTGCCAGCAGCTTCCACCGGGGGGGGACCACTGAAGCTTTCTTT